A single sample gave rise to the 3 T cell receptor beta chains below, sequenced in a study of cytomegalovirus exposure and HLA in healthy donors. Measured with immunoSEQ multiplex PCR; TCRdb has only the in-frame clones, and not every one. In the table there are about 130,000 clones, roughly 89% of which are singletons. Sample: PBMCs. Receptors were obtained from a young woman in good health and CMV-seronegative.

The CDR3 coding sequence is TGCGCCAGCAGTGAATGGTCGGACACCGGGGAGCTGTTTTTT. Protein product: CASSEWSDTGELFF. This chain joins TRBV10-1 and TRBJ2-2, with D uncertain. The CDR3 is 14 amino acids. CDR1 and CDR2 from the germline V gene are WNHNN and SYGVQD (reference sequence). Trimming removed 3 bases at V and 3 bases at J, with 8 bases between.

The rearrangement uses TRBV7-2 and TRBJ2-3; 9 nucleotides match TRBD2. Unmatched junction bases numbered 6, after V lost 5 bases and J lost 3 bases. Per germline, CDR1 SGHTA and CDR2 FQGNSA. The CDR3 loop spans 15 amino acids. CDR3 in amino acids: CASSMGLAMTDTQYF. DNA of the CDR3: TGTGCCAGCAGCATGGGACTAGCCATGACAGATACGCAGTATTTT.

This clone was recorded only once. CDR3 nucleotide sequence: TGTGCCAGCAGCTATTCTAGCGGGGGTTACAATGAGCAGTTCTTC. The encoded protein is CASSYSSGGYNEQFF. This chain joins TRBV7-2 and TRBJ2-1; 10 nucleotides match TRBD2. V shed 4 bases, J shed 4 bases, and the junction held 4 bases outside the gene matches. The CDR3 is 15 amino acids. CDR1 and CDR2 (germline): SGHTA, FQGNSA. The full variable domain, rest sourced from reference TRBV7-2 and TRBJ2-1, is GAGVSQSPSNKVTEKGKDVELRCDPISGHTALYWYRQSLGQGLEFLIYFQGNSAPDKSGLPSDRFSAERTGGSVSTLTIQRTQQEDSAVYLCASSYSSGGYNEQFFGPGTRLTVL.